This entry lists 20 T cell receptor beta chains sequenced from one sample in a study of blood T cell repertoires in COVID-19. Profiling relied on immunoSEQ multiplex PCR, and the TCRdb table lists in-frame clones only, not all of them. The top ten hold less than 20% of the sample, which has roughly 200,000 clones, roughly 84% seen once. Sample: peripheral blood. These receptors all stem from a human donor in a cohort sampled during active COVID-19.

CDR3 coding DNA: TGTGCCAGCAGCTTGGGCACAGGGATTGGGAACACCGGGGAGCTGTTTTTT. Translated: CASSLGTGIGNTGELFF. The gene calls are TRBV7-6 and TRBJ2-2; D may be TRBD1 (6 bases). V was shortened by 3 bases and J by 1 base, with 15 bases between the two germline ends. CDR3 length: 17 amino acids. In germline, CDR1 is SGHVS, CDR2 FNYEAQ.

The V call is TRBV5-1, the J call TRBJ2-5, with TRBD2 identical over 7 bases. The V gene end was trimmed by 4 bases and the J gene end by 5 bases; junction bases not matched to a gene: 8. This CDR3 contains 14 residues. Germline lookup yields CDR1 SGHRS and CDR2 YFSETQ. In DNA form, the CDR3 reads TGCGCCAGCAGCCCTAGCGGAGGGAGGGAGACCCAGTACTTC. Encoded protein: CASSPSGGRETQYF.

The chain's CDR3 is CASSLETSGGYNEQFF. CDR3 nucleotides: TGTGCCAGCAGCTTAGAGACTAGCGGAGGATACAATGAGCAGTTCTTC. This chain connects TRBV11-3 to TRBJ2-1; 9 bases map to TRBD2. CDR1 is SGHNT and CDR2 is YENEEA in the germline V gene. The CDR3 is 16 residues long. Trimming cost V 0 bases and J 4 bases; bases outside gene matches: 4.

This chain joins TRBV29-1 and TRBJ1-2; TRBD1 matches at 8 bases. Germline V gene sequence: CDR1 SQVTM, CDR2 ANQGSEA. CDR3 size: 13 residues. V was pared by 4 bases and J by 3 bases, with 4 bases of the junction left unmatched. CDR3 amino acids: CSVATGVDYGYTF. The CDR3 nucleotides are TGCAGCGTTGCGACAGGGGTAGACTATGGCTACACCTTC.

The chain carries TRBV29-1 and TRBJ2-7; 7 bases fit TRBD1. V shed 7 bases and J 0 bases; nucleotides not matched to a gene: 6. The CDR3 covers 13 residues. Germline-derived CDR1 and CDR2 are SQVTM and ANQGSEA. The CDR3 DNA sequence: TGCAGCGCGCAACAGGGGCTCTCCTACGAGCAGTACTTC. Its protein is CSAQQGLSYEQYF.

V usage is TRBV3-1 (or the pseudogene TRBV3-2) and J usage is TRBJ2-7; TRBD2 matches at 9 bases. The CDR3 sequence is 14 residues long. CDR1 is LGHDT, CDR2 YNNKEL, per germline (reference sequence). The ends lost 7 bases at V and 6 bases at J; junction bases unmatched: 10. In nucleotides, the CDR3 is TGTGCCAGCACCCCGGGCGGGAGGGCTACCGAGCAGTACTTC. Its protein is CASTPGGRATEQYF.

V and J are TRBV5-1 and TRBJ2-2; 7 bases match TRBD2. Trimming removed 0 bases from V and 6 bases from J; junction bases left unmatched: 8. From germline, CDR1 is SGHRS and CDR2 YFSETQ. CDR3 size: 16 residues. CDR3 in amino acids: CASSLGAGIDSGELFF. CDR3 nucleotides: TGCGCCAGCAGCTTGGGAGCGGGAATTGATTCCGGGGAGCTGTTTTTT.

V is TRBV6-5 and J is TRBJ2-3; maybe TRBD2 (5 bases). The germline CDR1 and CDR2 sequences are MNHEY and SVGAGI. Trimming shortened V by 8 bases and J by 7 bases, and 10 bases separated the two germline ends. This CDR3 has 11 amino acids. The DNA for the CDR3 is TGTGCCAGCCCCCCGGGGTATACGCAGTATTTT. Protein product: CASPPGYTQYF.

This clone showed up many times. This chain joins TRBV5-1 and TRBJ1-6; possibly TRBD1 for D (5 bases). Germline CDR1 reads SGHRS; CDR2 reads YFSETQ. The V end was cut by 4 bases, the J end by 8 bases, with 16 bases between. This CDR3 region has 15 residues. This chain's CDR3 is CASSNQLGGDSPLHF. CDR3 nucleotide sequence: TGCGCCAGCAGCAACCAACTGGGGGGTGATTCACCCCTCCACTTT.

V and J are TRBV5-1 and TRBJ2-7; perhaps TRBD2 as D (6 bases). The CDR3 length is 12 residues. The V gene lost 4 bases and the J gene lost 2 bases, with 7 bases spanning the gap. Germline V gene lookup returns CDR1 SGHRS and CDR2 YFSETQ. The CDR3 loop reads CASSGGTYEQYF. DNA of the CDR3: TGCGCCAGCAGCGGGGGGACCTACGAGCAGTACTTC.

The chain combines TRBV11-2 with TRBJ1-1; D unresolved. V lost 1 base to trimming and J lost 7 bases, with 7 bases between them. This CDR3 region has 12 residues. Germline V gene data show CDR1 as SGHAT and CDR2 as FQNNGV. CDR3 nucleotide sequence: TGTGCCAGCAGCTTAGCGGGGTTTGAAGCTTTCTTT. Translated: CASSLAGFEAFF.

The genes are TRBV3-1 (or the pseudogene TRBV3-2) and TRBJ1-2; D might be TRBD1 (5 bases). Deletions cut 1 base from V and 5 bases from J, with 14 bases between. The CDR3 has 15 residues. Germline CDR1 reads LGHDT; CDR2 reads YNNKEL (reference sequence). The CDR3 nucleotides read TGTGCCAGCAGCCAAGGGGCAGGACATACATATGGCTACACCTTC. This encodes CASSQGAGHTYGYTF.

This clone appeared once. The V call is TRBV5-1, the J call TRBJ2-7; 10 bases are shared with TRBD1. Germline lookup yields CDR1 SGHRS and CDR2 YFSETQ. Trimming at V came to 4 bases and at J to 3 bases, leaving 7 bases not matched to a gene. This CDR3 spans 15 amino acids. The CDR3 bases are TGCGCCAGCAGCAGCACCGGGACAGGGGTCTACGAGCAGTACTTC. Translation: CASSSTGTGVYEQYF.

The CDR3 here is CASSLLAGGGGAYEQYF. CDR3 sequence (DNA): TGTGCCAGCAGCTTGCTAGCGGGAGGGGGCGGGGCCTACGAGCAGTACTTC. The chain joins TRBV11-2 to TRBJ2-7; TRBD2 matches at 12 bases. CDR1 SGHAT and CDR2 FQNNGV come from the germline V gene. Germline trimming cut 3 bases from V and 2 bases from J; bases unmatched to any gene: 8. This CDR3 contains 17 residues.

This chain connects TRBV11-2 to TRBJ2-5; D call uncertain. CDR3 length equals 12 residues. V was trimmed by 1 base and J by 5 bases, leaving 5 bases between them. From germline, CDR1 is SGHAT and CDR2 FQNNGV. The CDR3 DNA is TGTGCCAGCAGCTTAGTGTCGGAGACCCAGTACTTC. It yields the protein CASSLVSETQYF.

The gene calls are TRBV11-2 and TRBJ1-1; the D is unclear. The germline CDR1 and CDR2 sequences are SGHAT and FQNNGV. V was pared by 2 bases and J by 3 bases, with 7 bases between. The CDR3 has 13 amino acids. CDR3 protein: CASSLIPDTEAFF. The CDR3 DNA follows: TGTGCCAGCAGCTTAATCCCAGACACTGAAGCTTTCTTT. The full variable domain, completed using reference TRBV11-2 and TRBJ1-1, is EAGVAQSPRYKIIEKRQSVAFWCNPISGHATLYWYQQILGQGPKLLIQFQNNGVVDDSQLPKDRFSAERLKGVDSTLKIQPAKLEDSAVYLCASSLIPDTEAFFGQGTRLTVV.

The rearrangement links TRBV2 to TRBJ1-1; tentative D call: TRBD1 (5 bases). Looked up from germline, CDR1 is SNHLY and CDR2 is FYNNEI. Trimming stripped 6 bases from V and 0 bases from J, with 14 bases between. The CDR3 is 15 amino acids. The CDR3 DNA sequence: TGTGCCAGCAGCCGGACACAGATCATGAACACTGAAGCTTTCTTT. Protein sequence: CASSRTQIMNTEAFF.

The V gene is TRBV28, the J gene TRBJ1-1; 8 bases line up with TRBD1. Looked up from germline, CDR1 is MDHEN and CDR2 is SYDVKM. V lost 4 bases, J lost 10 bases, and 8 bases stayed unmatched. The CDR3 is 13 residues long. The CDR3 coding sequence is TGTGCCAGCAGTTCATCAGGGGGCGGAAGAGCTTTCTTT. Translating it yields CASSSSGGGRAFF.

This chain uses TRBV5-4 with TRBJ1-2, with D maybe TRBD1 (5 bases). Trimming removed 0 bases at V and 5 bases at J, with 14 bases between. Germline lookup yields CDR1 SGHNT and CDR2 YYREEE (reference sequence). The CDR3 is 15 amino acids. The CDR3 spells CASSLGDPRGYGYTF. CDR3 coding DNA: TGTGCCAGCAGCTTGGGGGACCCGCGGGGGTATGGCTACACCTTC.

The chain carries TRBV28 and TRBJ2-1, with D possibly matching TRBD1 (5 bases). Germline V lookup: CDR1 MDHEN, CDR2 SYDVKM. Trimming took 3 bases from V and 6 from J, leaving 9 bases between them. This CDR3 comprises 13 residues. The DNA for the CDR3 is TGTGCCAGCAGTTTTCGACAGACCAATGAGCAGTTCTTC. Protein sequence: CASSFRQTNEQFF.